This T cell receptor beta chain was retrieved from a study of blood T cell repertoires in COVID-19. Germline V gene lookup returns CDR1 SGHTA and CDR2 FQGNSA. CDR3 length equals 13 residues. The junction had 5 bases not matched to a gene; V was cut back by 6 bases and J by 10 bases. Using immunoSEQ multiplex PCR, the repertoire was profiled, and TCRdb retains in-frame clones only, with some absent. The sample yields 250,000 to 400,000 clones, almost 90% seen once. V and J are TRBV7-2 and TRBJ2-4, with TRBD2 matching 11 bases. The sample comprised peripheral blood. This TCR derives from a woman in her thirties with COVID-19, enrolled during active disease. CDR3 bases: TGTGCCAGCAGTTTGGGACTAGCGGTTATTCAGTACTTC. It yields the protein CASSLGLAVIQYF. Using reference TRBV7-2 and TRBJ2-4 for the parts outside the CDR3, the full variable domain is GAGVSQSPSNKVTEKGKDVELRCDPISGHTALYWYRQSLGQGLEFLIYFQGNSAPDKSGLPSDRFSAERTGGSVSTLTIQRTQQEDSAVYLCASSLGLAVIQYFGAGTRLSVL.